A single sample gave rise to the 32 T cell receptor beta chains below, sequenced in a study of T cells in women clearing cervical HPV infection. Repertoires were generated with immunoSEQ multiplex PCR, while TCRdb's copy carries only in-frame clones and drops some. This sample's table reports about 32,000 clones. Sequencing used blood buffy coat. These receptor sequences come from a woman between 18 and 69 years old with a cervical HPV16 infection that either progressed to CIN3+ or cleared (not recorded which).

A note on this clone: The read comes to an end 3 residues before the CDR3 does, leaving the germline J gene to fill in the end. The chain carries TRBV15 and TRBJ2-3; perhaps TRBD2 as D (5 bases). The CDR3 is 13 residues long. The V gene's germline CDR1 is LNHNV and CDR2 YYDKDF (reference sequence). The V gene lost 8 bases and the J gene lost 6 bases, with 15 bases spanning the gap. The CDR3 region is CATSLGRGDTQYF. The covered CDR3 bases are TGTGCCACCTCCCTCGGGCGCGGGGATACG. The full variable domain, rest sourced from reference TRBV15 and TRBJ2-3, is DAMVIQNPRYQVTQFGKPVTLSCSQTLNHNVMYWYQQKSSQAPKLLFHYYDKDFNNEADTPDNFQSRRPNTSFCFLDIRSPGLGDTAMYLCATSLGRGDTQYFGPGTRLTVL.

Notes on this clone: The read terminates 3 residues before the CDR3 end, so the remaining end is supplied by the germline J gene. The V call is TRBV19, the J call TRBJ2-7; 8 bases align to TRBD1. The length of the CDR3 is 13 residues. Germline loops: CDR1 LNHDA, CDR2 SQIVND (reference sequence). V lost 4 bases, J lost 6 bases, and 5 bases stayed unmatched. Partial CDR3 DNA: TGTGCCAGTAGTACGGACAGGGTGAGCGAG. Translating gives CASSTDRVSE. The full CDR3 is CASSTDRVSEQYF. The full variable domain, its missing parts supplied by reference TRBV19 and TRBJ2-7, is DGGITQSPKYLFRKEGQNVTLSCEQNLNHDAMYWYRQDPGQGLRLIYYSQIVNDFQKGDIAEGYSVSREKKESFPLTVTSAQKNPTAFYLCASSTDRVSEQYFGPGTRLTVT.

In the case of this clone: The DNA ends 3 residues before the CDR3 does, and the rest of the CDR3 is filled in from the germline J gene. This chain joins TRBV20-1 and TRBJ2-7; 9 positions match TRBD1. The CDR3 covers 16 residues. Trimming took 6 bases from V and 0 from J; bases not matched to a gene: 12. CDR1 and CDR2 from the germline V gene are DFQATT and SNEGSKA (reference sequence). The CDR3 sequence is CSAAGTGITGSYEQYF. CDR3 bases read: TGCAGTGCGGCCGGGACAGGGATTACAGGCTCCTACGAG.

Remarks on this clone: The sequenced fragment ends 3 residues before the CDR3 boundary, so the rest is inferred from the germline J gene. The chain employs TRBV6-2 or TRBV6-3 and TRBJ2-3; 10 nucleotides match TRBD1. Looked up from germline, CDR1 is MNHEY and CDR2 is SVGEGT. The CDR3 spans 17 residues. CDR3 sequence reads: CASSAGTGARRNQPQYF. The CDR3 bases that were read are TGTGCCAGCAGCGCCGGGACAGGGGCGCGGCGGAATCAGCCG.

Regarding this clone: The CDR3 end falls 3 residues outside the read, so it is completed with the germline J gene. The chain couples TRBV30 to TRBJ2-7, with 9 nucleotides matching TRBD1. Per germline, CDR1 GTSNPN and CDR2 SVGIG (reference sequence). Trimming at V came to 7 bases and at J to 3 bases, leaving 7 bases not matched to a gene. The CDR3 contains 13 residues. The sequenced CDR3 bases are TGTGCCTTGGGACAGGGAGACTTCTACGAG. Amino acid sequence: CALGQGDFYE. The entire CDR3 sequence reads CALGQGDFYEQYF.

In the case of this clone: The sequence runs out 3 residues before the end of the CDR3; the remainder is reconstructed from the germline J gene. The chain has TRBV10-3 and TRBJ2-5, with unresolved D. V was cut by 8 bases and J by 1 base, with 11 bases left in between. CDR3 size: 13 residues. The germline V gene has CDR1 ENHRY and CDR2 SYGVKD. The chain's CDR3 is CAISVGFQETQYF. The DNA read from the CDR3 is TGTGCCATCTCCGTAGGGTTCCAAGAGACC.

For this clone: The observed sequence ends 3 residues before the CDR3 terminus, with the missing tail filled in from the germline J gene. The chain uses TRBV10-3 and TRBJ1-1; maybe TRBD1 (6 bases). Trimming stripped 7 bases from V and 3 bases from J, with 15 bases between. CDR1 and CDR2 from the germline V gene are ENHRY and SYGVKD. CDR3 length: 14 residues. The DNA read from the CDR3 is TGTGCCATCATGGGGGGGCGCAAGGACACTGAA. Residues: CAIMGGRKDTE. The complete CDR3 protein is CAIMGGRKDTEAFF.

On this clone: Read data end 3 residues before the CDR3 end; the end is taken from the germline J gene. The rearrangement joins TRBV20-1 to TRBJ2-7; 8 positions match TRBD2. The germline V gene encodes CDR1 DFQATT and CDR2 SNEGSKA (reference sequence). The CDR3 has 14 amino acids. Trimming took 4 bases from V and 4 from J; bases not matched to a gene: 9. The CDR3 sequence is CSATGAGGTYEQYF. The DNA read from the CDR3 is TGCAGTGCTACGGGTGCGGGAGGTACTTACGAG.

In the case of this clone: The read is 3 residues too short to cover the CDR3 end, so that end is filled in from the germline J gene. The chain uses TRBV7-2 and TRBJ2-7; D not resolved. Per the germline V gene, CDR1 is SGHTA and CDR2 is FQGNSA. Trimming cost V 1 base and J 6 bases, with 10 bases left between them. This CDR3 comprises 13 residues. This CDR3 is CASSLDPVSEQYF. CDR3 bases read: TGTGCCAGCAGCTTAGACCCGGTAAGCGAG. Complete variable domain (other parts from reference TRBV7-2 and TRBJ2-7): GAGVSQSPSNKVTEKGKDVELRCDPISGHTALYWYRQSLGQGLEFLIYFQGNSAPDKSGLPSDRFSAERTGGSVSTLTIQRTQQEDSAVYLCASSLDPVSEQYFGPGTRLTVT.

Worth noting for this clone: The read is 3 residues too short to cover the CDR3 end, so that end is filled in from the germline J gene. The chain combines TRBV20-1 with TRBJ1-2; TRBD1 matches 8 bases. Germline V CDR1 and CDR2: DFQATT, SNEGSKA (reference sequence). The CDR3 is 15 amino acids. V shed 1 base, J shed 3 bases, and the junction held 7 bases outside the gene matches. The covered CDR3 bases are TGCAGTGCTAGAGTGCGGACAGGGTACGACTATGGC. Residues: CSARVRTGYDYG. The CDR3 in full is CSARVRTGYDYGYTF.

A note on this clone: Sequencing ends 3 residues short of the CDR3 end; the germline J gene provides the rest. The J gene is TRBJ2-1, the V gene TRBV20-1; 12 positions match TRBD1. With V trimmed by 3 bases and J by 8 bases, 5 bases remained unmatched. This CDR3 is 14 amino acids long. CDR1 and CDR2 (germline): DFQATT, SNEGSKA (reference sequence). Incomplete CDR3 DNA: TGCAGTGCTAGGGGACAGGGGGCTTTCTATGAG. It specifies CSARGQGAFYE. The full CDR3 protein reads CSARGQGAFYEQFF.

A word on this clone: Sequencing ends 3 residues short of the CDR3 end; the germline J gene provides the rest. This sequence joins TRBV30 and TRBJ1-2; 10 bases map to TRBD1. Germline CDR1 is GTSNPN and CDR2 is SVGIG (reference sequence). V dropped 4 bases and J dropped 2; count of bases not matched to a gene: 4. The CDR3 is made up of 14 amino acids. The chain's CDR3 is CAWTLTGGNYGYTF. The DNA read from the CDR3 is TGTGCCTGGACCCTGACAGGGGGCAACTATGGC. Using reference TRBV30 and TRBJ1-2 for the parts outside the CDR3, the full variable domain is SQTIHQWPATLVQPVGSPLSLECTVEGTSNPNLYWYRQAAGRGLQLLFYSVGIGQISSEVPQNLSASRPQDRQFILSSKKLLLSDSGFYLCAWTLTGGNYGYTFGSGTRLTVV.

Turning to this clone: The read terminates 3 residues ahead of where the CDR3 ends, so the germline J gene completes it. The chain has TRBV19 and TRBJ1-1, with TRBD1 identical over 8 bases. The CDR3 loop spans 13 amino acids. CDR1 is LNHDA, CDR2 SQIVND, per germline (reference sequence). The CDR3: CASSRATGETAFF. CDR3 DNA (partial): TGTGCCAGTAGTCGGGCGACAGGGGAGACA.

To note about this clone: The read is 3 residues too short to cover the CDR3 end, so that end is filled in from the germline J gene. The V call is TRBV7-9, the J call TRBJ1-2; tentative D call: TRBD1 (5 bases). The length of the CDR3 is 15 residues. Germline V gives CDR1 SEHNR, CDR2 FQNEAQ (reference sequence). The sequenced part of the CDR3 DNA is TGTGCCAGCACTGGGACTAGCGGGGGTTCCCGGGAC. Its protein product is CASTGTSGGSRD. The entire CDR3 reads CASTGTSGGSRDYTF.

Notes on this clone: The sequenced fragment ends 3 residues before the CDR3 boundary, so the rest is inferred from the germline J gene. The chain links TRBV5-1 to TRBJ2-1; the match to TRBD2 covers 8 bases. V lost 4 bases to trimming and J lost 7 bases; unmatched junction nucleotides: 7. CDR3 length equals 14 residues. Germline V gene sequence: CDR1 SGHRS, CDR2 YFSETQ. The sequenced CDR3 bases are TGCGCCAGCAGCGCGGGACTAGTTGGGAATGAG. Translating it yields CASSAGLVGNE. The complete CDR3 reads CASSAGLVGNEQFF.

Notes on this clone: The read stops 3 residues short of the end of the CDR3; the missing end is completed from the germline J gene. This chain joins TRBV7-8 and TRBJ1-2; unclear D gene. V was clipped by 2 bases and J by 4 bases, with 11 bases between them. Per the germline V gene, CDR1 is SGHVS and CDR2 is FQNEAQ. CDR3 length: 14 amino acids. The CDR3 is CASSLYDTPYGYTF. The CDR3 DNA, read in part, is TGTGCCAGCAGCTTATACGACACTCCCTATGGC.

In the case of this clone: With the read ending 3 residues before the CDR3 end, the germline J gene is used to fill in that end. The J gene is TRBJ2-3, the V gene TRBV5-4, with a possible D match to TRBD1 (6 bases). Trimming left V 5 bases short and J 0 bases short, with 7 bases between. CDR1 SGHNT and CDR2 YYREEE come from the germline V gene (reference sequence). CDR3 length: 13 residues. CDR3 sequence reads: CASRGASTDTQYF. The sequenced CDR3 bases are TGTGCCAGCAGGGGGGCCAGCACAGATACG.

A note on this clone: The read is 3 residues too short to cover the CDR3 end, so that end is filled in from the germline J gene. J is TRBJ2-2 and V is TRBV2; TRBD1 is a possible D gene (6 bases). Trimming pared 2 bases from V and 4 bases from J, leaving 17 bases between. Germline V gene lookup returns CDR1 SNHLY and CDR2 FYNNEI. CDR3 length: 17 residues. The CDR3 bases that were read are TGTGCCAGCAGTGAACTCGCCAACCGACAGGCCACCGGGGAG. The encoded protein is CASSELANRQATGE. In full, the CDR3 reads CASSELANRQATGELFF.

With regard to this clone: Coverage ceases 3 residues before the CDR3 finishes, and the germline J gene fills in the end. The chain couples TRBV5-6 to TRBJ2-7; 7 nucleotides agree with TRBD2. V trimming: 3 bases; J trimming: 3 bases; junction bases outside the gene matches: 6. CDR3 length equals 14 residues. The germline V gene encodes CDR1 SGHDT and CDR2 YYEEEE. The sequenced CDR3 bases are TGTGCCAGCAGCTACGCGGGAGTTCTCTACGAG. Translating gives CASSYAGVLYE. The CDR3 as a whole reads CASSYAGVLYEQYF.

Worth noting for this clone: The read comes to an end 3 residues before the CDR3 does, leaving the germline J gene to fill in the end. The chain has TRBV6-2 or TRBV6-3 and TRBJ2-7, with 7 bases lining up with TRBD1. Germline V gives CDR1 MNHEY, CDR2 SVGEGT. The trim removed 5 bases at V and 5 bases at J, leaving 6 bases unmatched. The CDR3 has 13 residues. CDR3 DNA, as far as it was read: TGTGCCAGCAGTCAATATACAGGGGACGAG. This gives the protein CASSQYTGDE. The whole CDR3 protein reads CASSQYTGDEQYF.

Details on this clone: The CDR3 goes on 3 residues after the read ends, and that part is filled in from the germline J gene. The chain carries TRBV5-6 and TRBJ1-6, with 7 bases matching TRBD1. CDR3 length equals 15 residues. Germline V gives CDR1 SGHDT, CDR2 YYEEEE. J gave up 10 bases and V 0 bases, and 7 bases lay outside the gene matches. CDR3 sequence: CASSLADREASPLHF. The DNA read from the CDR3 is TGTGCCAGCAGCTTGGCCGACAGGGAGGCATCACCC.

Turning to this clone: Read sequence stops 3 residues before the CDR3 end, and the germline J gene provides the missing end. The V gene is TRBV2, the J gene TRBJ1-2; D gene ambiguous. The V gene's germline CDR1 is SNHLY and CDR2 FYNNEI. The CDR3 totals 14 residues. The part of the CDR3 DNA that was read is TGTGCCAGCACTCTAGCGGGAGCGGTATACGAC. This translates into CASTLAGAVYD. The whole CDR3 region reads CASTLAGAVYDYTF. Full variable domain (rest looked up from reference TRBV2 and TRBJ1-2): EPEVTQTPSHQVTQMGQEVILRCVPISNHLYFYWYRQILGQKVEFLVSFYNNEISEKSEIFDDQFSVERPDGSNFTLKIRSTKLEDSAMYFCASTLAGAVYDYTFGSGTRLTVV.

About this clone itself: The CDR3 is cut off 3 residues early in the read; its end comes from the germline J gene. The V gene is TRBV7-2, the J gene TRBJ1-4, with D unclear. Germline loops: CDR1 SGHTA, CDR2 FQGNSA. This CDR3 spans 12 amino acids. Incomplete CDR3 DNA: TGTGCCAGCAGCCAGATATATTCACCA. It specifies CASSQIYSP. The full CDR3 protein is CASSQIYSPLFF.

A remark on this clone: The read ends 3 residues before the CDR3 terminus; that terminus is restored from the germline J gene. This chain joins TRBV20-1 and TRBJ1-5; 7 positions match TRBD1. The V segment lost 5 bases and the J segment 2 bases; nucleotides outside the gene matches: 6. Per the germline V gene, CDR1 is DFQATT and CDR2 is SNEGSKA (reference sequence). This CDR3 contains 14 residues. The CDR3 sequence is CSAYPGTGNQPQHF. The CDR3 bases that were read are TGCAGTGCTTACCCCGGGACAGGCAATCAGCCC.

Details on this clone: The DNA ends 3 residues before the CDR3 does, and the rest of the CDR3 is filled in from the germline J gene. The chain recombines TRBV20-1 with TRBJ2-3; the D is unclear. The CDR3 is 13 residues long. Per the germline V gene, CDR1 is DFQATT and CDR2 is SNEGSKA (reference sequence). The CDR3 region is CSAAPRANQPQYF. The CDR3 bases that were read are TGCAGTGCCGCCCCAAGGGCGAATCAGCCG.

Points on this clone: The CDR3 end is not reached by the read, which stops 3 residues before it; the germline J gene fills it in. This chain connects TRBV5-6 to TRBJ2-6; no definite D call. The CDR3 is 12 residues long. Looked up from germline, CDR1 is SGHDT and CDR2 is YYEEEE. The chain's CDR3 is CASSLVRSILTF. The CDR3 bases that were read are TGTGCCAGCAGCTTGGTACGGTCGATC.

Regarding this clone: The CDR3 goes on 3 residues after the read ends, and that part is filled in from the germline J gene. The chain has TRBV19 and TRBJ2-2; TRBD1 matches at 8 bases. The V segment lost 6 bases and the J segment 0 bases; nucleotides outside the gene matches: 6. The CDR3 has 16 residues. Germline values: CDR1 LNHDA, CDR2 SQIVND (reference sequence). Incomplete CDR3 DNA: TGTGCCAGTAGGGATGACAGGGGTTCGAACACCGGGGAG. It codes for CASRDDRGSNTGE. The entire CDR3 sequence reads CASRDDRGSNTGELFF.

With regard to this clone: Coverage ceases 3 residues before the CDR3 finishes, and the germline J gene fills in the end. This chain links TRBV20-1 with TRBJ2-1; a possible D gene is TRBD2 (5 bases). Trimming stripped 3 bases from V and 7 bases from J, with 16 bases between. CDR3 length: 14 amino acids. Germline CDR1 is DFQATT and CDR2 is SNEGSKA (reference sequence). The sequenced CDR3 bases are TGCAGTGCTAGTATGACCCTACTAGGGAATGAG. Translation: CSASMTLLGNE. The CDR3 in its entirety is CSASMTLLGNEQFF.

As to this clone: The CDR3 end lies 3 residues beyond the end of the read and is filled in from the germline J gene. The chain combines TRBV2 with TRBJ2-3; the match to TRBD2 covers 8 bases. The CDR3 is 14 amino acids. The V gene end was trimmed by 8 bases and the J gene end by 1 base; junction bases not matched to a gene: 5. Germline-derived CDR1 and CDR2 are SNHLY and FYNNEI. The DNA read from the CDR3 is TGTGCCAGCGGTCGGGAGGGGCGCACAGATACG. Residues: CASGREGRTDT. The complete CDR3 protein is CASGREGRTDTQYF.

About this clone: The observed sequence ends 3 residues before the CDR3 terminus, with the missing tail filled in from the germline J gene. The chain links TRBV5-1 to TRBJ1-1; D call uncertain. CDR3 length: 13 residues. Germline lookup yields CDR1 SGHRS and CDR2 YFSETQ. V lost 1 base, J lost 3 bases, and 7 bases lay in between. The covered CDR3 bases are TGCGCCAGCAGCTTGCAGTTCGACACTGAA. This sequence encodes CASSLQFDTE. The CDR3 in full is CASSLQFDTEAFF.

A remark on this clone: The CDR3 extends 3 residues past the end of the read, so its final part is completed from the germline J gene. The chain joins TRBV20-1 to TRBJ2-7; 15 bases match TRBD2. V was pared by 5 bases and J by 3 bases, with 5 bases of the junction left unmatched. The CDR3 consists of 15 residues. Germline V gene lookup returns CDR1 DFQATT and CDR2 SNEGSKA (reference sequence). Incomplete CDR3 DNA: TGCAGTGCTTCCGGGACTAGCGGGAGGCACTACGAG. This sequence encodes CSASGTSGRHYE. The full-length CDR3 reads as CSASGTSGRHYEQYF.

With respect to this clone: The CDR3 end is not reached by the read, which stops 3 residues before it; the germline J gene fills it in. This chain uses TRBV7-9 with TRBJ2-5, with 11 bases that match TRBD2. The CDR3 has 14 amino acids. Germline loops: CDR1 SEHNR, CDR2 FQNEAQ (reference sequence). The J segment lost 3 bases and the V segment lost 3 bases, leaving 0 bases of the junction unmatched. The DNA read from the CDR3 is TGTGCCAGCAGCTTGGGACTAGCGGAAGAGACC. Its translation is CASSLGLAEET. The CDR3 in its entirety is CASSLGLAEETQYF. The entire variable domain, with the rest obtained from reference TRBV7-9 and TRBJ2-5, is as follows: DTGVSQNPRHKITKRGQNVTFRCDPISEHNRLYWYRQTLGQGPEFLTYFQNEAQLEKSRLLSDRFSAERPKGSFSTLEIQRTEQGDSAMYLCASSLGLAEETQYFGPGTRLLVL.